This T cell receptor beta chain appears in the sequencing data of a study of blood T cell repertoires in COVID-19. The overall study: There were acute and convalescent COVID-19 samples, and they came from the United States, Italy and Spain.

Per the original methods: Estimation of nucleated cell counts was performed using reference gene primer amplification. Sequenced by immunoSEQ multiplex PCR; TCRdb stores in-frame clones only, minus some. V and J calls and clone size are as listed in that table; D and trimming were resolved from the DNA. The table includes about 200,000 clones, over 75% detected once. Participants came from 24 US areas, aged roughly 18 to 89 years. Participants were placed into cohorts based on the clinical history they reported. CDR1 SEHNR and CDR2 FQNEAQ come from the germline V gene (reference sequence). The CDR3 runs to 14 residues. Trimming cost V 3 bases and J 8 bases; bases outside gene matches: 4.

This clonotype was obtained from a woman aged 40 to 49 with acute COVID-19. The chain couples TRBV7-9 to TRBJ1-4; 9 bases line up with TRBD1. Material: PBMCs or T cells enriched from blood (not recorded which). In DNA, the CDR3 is TGTGCCAGCAGCTTCCGACAGGGGGAGGAAAAACTGTTTTTT. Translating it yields CASSFRQGEEKLFF.